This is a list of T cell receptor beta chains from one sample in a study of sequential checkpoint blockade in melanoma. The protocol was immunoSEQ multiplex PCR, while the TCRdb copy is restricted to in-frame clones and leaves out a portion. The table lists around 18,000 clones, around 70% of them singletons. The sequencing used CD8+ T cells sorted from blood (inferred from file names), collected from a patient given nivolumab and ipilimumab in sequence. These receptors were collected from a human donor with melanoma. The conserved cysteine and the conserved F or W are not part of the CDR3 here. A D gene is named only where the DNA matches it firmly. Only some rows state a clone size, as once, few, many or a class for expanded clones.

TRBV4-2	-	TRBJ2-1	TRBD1	ASSRLEGQGDNEQF
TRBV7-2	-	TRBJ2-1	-	ASSRGGSSYNEQF
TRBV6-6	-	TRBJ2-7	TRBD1	ASSYGQGGRYEQY
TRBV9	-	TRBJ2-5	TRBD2	ASSAPGGEQY
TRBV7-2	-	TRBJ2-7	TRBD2	ASSLGWGGPVAYEQY
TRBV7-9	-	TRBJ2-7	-	ASSLVTRNPYEQY
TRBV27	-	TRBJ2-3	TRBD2	ASSPSGGRRTDTQY
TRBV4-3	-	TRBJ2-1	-	ASSQESWLASVGEQF
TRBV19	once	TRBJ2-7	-	ASSIAGTYEQY
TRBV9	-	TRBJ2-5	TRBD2	ASSVGSGGTQY
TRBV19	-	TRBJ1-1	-	ASSTSMNTEAF
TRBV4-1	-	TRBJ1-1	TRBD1	ASSQGTGLYMNTEAF
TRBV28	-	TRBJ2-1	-	ASSFAGSNEQF
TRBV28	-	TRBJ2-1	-	ASSSGEQF
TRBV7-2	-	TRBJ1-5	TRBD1	ASSLLDRGDQPQH
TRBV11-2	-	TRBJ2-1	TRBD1	ASSLGTGANEQF
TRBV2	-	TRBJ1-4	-	ASSETPDDNEKLF
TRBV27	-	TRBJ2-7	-	ASSLGQSDSYEQY
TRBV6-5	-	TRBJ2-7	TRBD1	ASKTGPYEQY